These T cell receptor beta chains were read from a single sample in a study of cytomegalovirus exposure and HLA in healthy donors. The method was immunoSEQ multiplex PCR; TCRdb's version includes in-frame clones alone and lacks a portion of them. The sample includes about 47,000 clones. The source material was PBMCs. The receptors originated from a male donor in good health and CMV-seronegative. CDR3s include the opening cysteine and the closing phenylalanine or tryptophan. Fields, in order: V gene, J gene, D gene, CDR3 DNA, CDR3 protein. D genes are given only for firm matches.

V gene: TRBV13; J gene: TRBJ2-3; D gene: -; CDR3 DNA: TGTGCCAGCAGTCAGGGGTACCGTACGCAGTATTTT; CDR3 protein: CASSQGYRTQYF
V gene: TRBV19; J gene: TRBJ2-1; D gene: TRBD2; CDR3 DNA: TGTGCCAGTAGTTTTGGGGGGGACAATGAGCAGTTCTTC; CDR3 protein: CASSFGGDNEQFF
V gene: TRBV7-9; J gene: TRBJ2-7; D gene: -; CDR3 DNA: TGTGCCAGCAGCTTAGGTCACGGAGGTTACGAGCAGTACTTC; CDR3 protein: CASSLGHGGYEQYF
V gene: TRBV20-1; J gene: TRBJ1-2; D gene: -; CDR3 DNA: TGCAGTGCCTCAGGGGATGGCTACACCTTC; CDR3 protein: CSASGDGYTF
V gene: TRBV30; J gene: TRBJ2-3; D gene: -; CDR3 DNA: TGTGCCTGGAGTGTAGGTCTCGTAGCTAGCACAGATACGCAGTATTTT; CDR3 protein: CAWSVGLVASTDTQYF
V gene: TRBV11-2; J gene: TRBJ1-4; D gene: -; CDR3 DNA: TGTGCCAGCAGCTTACTGCACCGACTTAATGAAAAACTGTTTTTT; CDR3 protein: CASSLLHRLNEKLFF
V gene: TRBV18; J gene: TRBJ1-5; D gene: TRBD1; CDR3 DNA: TGTGCCAGCTCCCCGCTTGGACAGGGGACGGATCAGCCCCAGCATTTT; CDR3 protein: CASSPLGQGTDQPQHF
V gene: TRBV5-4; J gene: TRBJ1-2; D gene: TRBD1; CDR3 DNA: TGTGCCAGCAGCTCCGAGACAGGGGTGAGCTATGGCTACACCTTC; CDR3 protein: CASSSETGVSYGYTF
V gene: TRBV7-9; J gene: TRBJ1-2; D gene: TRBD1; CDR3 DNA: TGTGCCAGCAGCGGGACAGGGGGCGCAGTCTATGGCTACACCTTC; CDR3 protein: CASSGTGGAVYGYTF
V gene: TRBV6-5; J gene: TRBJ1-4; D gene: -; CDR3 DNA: TGTGCCAGCAGTTCCTCAGCGGGGGCCATCGAAAAACTGTTTTTT; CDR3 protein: CASSSSAGAIEKLFF
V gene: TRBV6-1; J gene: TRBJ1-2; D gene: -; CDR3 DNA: TGTGCCAGCAGTGGTCTTGAGGGTTATGGCTACACCTTC; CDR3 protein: CASSGLEGYGYTF
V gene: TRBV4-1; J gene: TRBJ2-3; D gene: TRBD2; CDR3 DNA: TGCGCCAGCAGCCTAGGGGGGACTAGCGGCACAGATACGCAGTATTTT; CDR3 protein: CASSLGGTSGTDTQYF
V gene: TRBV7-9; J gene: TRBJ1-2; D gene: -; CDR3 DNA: TGTGCCAGCAGCTTAGGGGTCAGGTATGGCTACACCTTC; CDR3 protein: CASSLGVRYGYTF
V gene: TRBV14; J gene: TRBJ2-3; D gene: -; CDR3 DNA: TGTGCCAGCAGCCAAGGACCAGGGATGGCAGATACGCAGTATTTT; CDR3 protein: CASSQGPGMADTQYF
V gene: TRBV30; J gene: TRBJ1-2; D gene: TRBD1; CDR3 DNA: TGTGCCTGGAGCCGGGACAGGCCCTATGGCTACACCTTC; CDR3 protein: CAWSRDRPYGYTF
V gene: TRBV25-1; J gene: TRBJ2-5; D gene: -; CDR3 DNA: TGTGCCAGCAGTGAAGGGGGCTCGGTAGAGACCCAGTACTTC; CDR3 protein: CASSEGGSVETQYF
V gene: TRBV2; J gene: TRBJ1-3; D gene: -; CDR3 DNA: TGTGCCAGCAGTGAAGGGCAGGGTTCGCGCTCTGGAAACACCATATATTTT; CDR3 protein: CASSEGQGSRSGNTIYF
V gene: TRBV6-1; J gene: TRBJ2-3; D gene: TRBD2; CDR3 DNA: TGTGCCAGCAGGGGACTAGCCCCAGATACGCAGTATTTT; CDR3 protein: CASRGLAPDTQYF
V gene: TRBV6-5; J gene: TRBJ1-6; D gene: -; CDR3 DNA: TGTGCCAGCAGACCCGGGACAAGGGAGAATTCACCCCTCCACTTT; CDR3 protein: CASRPGTRENSPLHF
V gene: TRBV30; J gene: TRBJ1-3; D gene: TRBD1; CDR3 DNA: TGTGCCTGGACAGGGGCCCTCGAAGGGACAGGCCTCTCTGGAAACACCATATATTTT; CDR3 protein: CAWTGALEGTGLSGNTIYF
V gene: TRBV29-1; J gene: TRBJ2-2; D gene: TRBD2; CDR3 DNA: TGCAGCGTTGCCTCTAGCGGGGGGCACACCGGGGAGCTGTTTTTT; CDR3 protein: CSVASSGGHTGELFF
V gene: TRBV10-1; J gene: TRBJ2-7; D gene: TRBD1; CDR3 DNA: TGCGCCAGCAGTGACCACAGGGGAGCCTACGAGCAGTACTTC; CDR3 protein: CASSDHRGAYEQYF
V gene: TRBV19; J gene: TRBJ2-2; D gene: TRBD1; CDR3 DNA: TGTGCCAGTGGGGACAGGGGGGATGTGGAGCTGTTTTTT; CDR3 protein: CASGDRGDVELFF